The rows below give T cell receptor beta chains drawn from one sample of a study of cytomegalovirus exposure and HLA in healthy donors. Data came from immunoSEQ multiplex PCR; TCRdb stores just in-frame clones and leaves some out. Of approximately 90,000 clones listed, 85% are singletons. Specimen: PBMCs. Source of these receptors: a man in his forties in good health and CMV-seropositive. The CDR3 runs from the conserved cysteine through the conserved F or W. The D gene is left open where the match is weak. Size is omitted from some rows. Given values are once, few, many or a class for expanded clones.

J: TRBJ2-2
D: -
V: TRBV27
size: few
CDR3: CASTEHGQNTGELFF
DNA: TGTGCCAGCACCGAGCACGGACAGAACACCGGGGAGCTGTTTTTT

J: TRBJ2-5
D: -
V: TRBV15
size: -
CDR3: CATSRDRGEETQYF
DNA: TGTGCCACCAGCAGAGATCGGGGAGAAGAGACCCAGTACTTC

J: TRBJ1-1
D: -
V: TRBV9
size: -
CDR3: CASSVGHQNTEAFF
DNA: TGTGCCAGCAGCGTTGGGCACCAGAACACTGAAGCTTTCTTT

J: TRBJ1-2
D: -
V: TRBV28
size: once
CDR3: CASTRQGSGYTF
DNA: TGTGCCAGCACCCGCCAGGGAAGTGGCTACACCTTC

J: TRBJ1-1
D: TRBD1
V: TRBV6-6
size: few
CDR3: CASRVTGVSEAFF
DNA: TGTGCCAGCAGGGTGACAGGGGTTTCTGAAGCTTTCTTT

J: TRBJ2-1
D: -
V: TRBV7-2
size: -
CDR3: CASSLRGTSSYNEQFF
DNA: TGTGCCAGCAGCTTACGGGGGACGAGCTCCTACAATGAGCAGTTCTTC

J: TRBJ2-7
D: TRBD2
V: TRBV7-3
size: -
CDR3: CASSHLAGAGEQYF
DNA: TGTGCCAGCAGCCACCTAGCGGGAGCGGGTGAGCAGTACTTC

J: TRBJ2-7
D: TRBD2
V: TRBV7-6
size: once
CDR3: CASSRNPAGDTYEQYF
DNA: TGTGCCAGCAGCCGAAACCCAGCGGGAGACACCTACGAGCAGTACTTC

J: TRBJ2-5
D: TRBD1
V: TRBV7-7
size: -
CDR3: CASSLAGTGVGETQYF
DNA: TGTGCTAGCAGCTTAGCCGGGACAGGGGTAGGAGAGACCCAGTACTTC

J: TRBJ2-2
D: -
V: TRBV11-3
size: -
CDR3: CASSRHSPGELFF
DNA: TGTGCCAGCAGCAGACATTCACCCGGGGAGCTGTTTTTT

J: TRBJ1-2
D: TRBD1
V: TRBV7-9
size: few
CDR3: CASSLGTGVNYGYTF
DNA: TGTGCCAGCAGCTTAGGGACAGGAGTTAACTATGGCTACACCTTC

J: TRBJ1-1
D: -
V: TRBV5-1
size: -
CDR3: CASSPRTWDTEAFF
DNA: TGCGCCAGCAGCCCTCGGACATGGGACACTGAAGCTTTCTTT

J: TRBJ1-1
D: -
V: TRBV10-3
size: -
CDR3: CAISATIMNTEAFF
DNA: TGTGCCATCAGTGCGACAATCATGAACACTGAAGCTTTCTTT

J: TRBJ2-7
D: -
V: TRBV28
size: -
CDR3: CASNPTSSSYEQYF
DNA: TGTGCCAGCAACCCGACATCCTCCTCCTACGAGCAGTACTTC

J: TRBJ2-3
D: TRBD1
V: TRBV30
size: -
CDR3: CAWSVNRDSSTDTQYF
DNA: TGTGCCTGGAGTGTAAATCGGGACAGTAGCACAGATACGCAGTATTTT

J: TRBJ2-4
D: TRBD2
V: TRBV6-5
size: once
CDR3: CASSLSGRQYF
DNA: TGTGCCAGCAGTCTTAGCGGGAGGCAGTACTTC

J: TRBJ2-3
D: TRBD2
V: TRBV6-5
size: -
CDR3: CASSSLAGGLTDTQYF
DNA: TGTGCCAGCAGTTCACTAGCGGGGGGACTCACAGATACGCAGTATTTT

J: TRBJ2-5
D: TRBD1
V: TRBV18
size: -
CDR3: CASSLTTGDETQYF
DNA: TGTGCCAGCTCACTAACGACAGGGGATGAGACCCAGTACTTC

J: TRBJ2-1
D: -
V: TRBV7-2
size: -
CDR3: CASSSVPSSYNEQFF
DNA: TGTGCCAGCAGCTCAGTCCCCAGCTCCTACAATGAGCAGTTCTTC

J: TRBJ1-1
D: -
V: TRBV21-1
size: -
CDR3: CASSLRGGRNTEAFF
DNA: TGTGCCAGCAGCCTCCGGGGGGGGAGGAATACTGAAGCTTTCTTT

J: TRBJ1-6
D: -
V: TRBV7-9
size: -
CDR3: CASSSLRSGQGNSPLHF
DNA: TGTGCCAGCAGCTCCTTGAGATCCGGGCAGGGTAACTCACCCCTCCACTTT

J: TRBJ2-3
D: TRBD2
V: TRBV27
size: -
CDR3: CASSLTDLAGEADTQYF
DNA: TGTGCCAGCAGTTTAACCGATTTAGCGGGGGAGGCAGATACGCAGTATTTT

J: TRBJ2-1
D: TRBD2
V: TRBV20-1
size: -
CDR3: CSAISGREFF
DNA: TGCAGTGCAATTAGCGGGAGGGAGTTCTTC

J: TRBJ2-1
D: TRBD2
V: TRBV2
size: -
CDR3: CASSENPGGYNEQFF
DNA: TGTGCCAGCAGTGAAAACCCGGGGGGGTACAATGAGCAGTTCTTC

J: TRBJ1-1
D: TRBD1
V: TRBV29-1
size: -
CDR3: CSAKTQGMNTEAFF
DNA: TGCAGCGCTAAAACACAGGGGATGAACACTGAAGCTTTCTTT

J: TRBJ2-7
D: -
V: TRBV28
size: once
CDR3: CASSTIQGYEQYF
DNA: TGTGCCAGCAGTACCATCCAGGGCTACGAGCAGTACTTC

J: TRBJ1-3
D: -
V: TRBV29-1
size: few
CDR3: CSASTTSGNTIYF
DNA: TGCAGCGCTTCGACGACTTCTGGAAACACCATATATTTT

J: TRBJ2-2
D: -
V: TRBV11-2
size: -
CDR3: CASSLVAGLNTGELFF
DNA: TGTGCCAGCAGCTTAGTCGCGGGTCTGAACACCGGGGAGCTGTTTTTT

J: TRBJ1-3
D: -
V: TRBV6-5
size: once
CDR3: CASSQRGKVNTIYF
DNA: TGTGCCAGCAGCCAAAGGGGGAAAGTAAACACCATATATTTT

J: TRBJ1-5
D: TRBD1
V: TRBV2
size: -
CDR3: CASRETGDSNQPQHF
DNA: TGTGCCAGCAGGGAGACAGGGGATAGCAATCAGCCCCAGCATTTT

J: TRBJ2-7
D: TRBD2
V: TRBV18
size: -
CDR3: CASSPELAIAYEQYF
DNA: TGTGCCAGCTCACCAGAACTAGCGATCGCCTACGAGCAGTACTTC

J: TRBJ2-7
D: -
V: TRBV11-2
size: once
CDR3: CASSLGRYEQYF
DNA: TGTGCCAGCAGCTTAGGTCGTTACGAGCAGTACTTC

J: TRBJ2-5
D: -
V: TRBV7-9
size: -
CDR3: CASSPYREIRETQYF
DNA: TGTGCCAGCAGCCCCTATCGGGAGATTAGGGAGACCCAGTACTTC

J: TRBJ1-1
D: -
V: TRBV7-9
size: -
CDR3: CSSCWEGMNTEAFF
DNA: TGTTCCAGCTGCTGGGAGGGGATGAACACTGAAGCTTTCTTT

J: TRBJ1-2
D: TRBD1
V: TRBV6-5
size: -
CDR3: CASSYGATGGNGYTF
DNA: TGTGCCAGCAGTTACGGAGCCACAGGGGGCAATGGCTACACCTTC

J: TRBJ1-6
D: -
V: TRBV30
size: -
CDR3: CAWGGHMSSYNSPLHF
DNA: TGTGCCTGGGGGGGACATATGAGCTCCTATAATTCACCCCTCCACTTT

J: TRBJ2-7
D: -
V: TRBV6-6
size: -
CDR3: CASSYSEVGYEQYF
DNA: TGTGCCAGCAGTTACTCGGAGGTAGGGTACGAGCAGTACTTC

J: TRBJ2-6
D: -
V: TRBV5-1
size: -
CDR3: CASSHGGTGFSSGANVLTF
DNA: TGCGCCAGCAGCCACGGGGGGACAGGTTTCTCCTCAGGGGCCAACGTCCTGACTTTC

J: TRBJ1-5
D: -
V: TRBV5-8
size: -
CDR3: CASSGGTFEHF
DNA: TGTGCCAGCAGCGGTGGGACATTTGAGCATTTT

J: TRBJ2-5
D: TRBD1
V: TRBV7-3
size: -
CDR3: CASSLTIGTGRQETQYF
DNA: TGTGCCAGCAGCTTAACTATCGGGACAGGGCGCCAAGAGACCCAGTACTTC

J: TRBJ2-3
D: -
V: TRBV5-4
size: once
CDR3: CASSLTGGSTDTQYF
DNA: TGTGCCAGCAGCTTGACCGGGGGAAGCACAGATACGCAGTATTTT

J: TRBJ1-3
D: -
V: TRBV28
size: -
CDR3: CASFGPPPDTIYF
DNA: TGTGCCAGCTTTGGGCCTCCGCCGGACACCATATATTTT

J: TRBJ2-7
D: TRBD1
V: TRBV4-1
size: -
CDR3: CASSHLTRDRGREQYF
DNA: TGCGCCAGCAGCCACCTCACCCGGGACAGGGGGAGGGAGCAGTACTTC

J: TRBJ2-7
D: -
V: TRBV6-5
size: -
CDR3: CASSYLGSGTYEQYF
DNA: TGTGCCAGCAGTTACTTAGGGAGTGGAACCTACGAGCAGTACTTC

J: TRBJ2-7
D: TRBD2
V: TRBV5-1
size: -
CDR3: CASSIAGGLIYEQYF
DNA: TGCGCCAGCAGCATTGCGGGAGGGCTGATCTACGAGCAGTACTTC

J: TRBJ2-2
D: -
V: TRBV6-1
size: -
CDR3: CASSQSRSGELFF
DNA: TGTGCCAGCAGCCAAAGCAGGTCCGGGGAGCTGTTTTTT

J: TRBJ2-3
D: TRBD1
V: TRBV28
size: -
CDR3: CASRSTGTGARDTQYF
DNA: TGTGCCAGCAGAAGTACCGGGACAGGGGCCCGAGATACGCAGTATTTT

J: TRBJ2-7
D: TRBD2
V: TRBV7-9
size: -
CDR3: CASSLAGRASEQYF
DNA: TGTGCCAGCAGCCTAGCGGGCAGGGCGAGCGAGCAGTACTTC

J: TRBJ2-3
D: TRBD2
V: TRBV5-1
size: -
CDR3: CASSLLSGGTDTQYF
DNA: TGCGCCAGCAGCTTGCTTAGCGGGGGCACAGATACGCAGTATTTT

J: TRBJ1-6
D: TRBD1
V: TRBV5-5
size: -
CDR3: CASSYRQGDSPLHF
DNA: TGTGCCAGCAGCTACCGACAGGGGGATTCACCCCTCCACTTT